Listed below are T cell receptor beta chains from one sample, sequenced in a study of OX40 agonist ivuxolimab in advanced cancers. The method was immunoSEQ multiplex PCR; TCRdb's version includes in-frame clones alone and lacks a portion of them. The data contain 55,000 to 60,000 clones, 75% to 90% of them singletons. The source material was CD4+ or CD8+ T cells sorted from blood, sampled in a trial of the OX40 agonist ivuxolimab. The source of these receptors is an adult with an advanced solid tumor such as melanoma, head and neck, liver or kidney cancer. CDR3s include the opening cysteine and the closing phenylalanine or tryptophan. Fields, in order: CDR3 protein, CDR3 DNA, V gene, clone size, D gene, J gene. A D gene is named only where the DNA matches it firmly. The size entry is marked missing in some rows and otherwise reads once, few, many or a size class.

CASSYQTGQTQYF TGTGCCAGTAGCTATCAAACGGGACAGACCCAGTACTTC TRBV19 . . TRBJ2-5
CASSLIDRLGSPLHF TGTGCCAGCAGTTTAATTGACAGGCTTGGTTCACCCCTCCACTTT TRBV28 . . TRBJ1-6
CASSPVAGSGNTIYF TGTGCCAGCAGCCCTGTCGCAGGCTCTGGAAACACCATATATTTT TRBV7-6 . . TRBJ1-3
CASSQAWREQYF TGTGCCAGCAGCCAAGCGTGGCGCGAGCAGTACTTC TRBV14 . . TRBJ2-7
CASSPGTSAANEQFF TGTGCCAGCTCACCGGGGACTAGCGCGGCCAATGAGCAGTTCTTC TRBV18 . TRBD2 TRBJ2-1
CASSASTGTGGPGYTF TGCGCCAGCAGTGCCTCGACCGGGACAGGGGGTCCTGGCTACACCTTC TRBV10-1 . TRBD1 TRBJ1-2
CASSEISGDNQPQHF TGTGCCAGCAGTGAAATATCCGGAGACAATCAGCCCCAGCATTTT TRBV6-1 once . TRBJ1-5
CASSQQGASIEQFF TGTGCCAGCTCACAACAGGGGGCGAGTATTGAGCAGTTCTTC TRBV18 . TRBD1 TRBJ2-1
CASSRDRGDEQYF TGTGCCAGCAGCCGGGACAGGGGTGACGAGCAGTACTTC TRBV7-9 . TRBD1 TRBJ2-7
CSARTDTQYF TGCAGTGCGAGAACAGATACGCAGTATTTT TRBV20-1 . . TRBJ2-3
CASSVALKRIYGYTF TGTGCCAGCAGCGTAGCGTTGAAACGGATCTATGGCTACACCTTC TRBV9 . . TRBJ1-2
CASSLGGELYNEQFF TGCGCCAGCAGCTTGGGAGGCGAACTATACAATGAGCAGTTCTTC TRBV5-1 . . TRBJ2-1
CATTKGGWEKLFF TGTGCCACCACAAAAGGGGGTTGGGAAAAACTGTTTTTT TRBV6-1 . . TRBJ1-4
CASSPPTTGEKLFF TGTGCCAGCTCACCCCCAACCACAGGTGAAAAACTGTTTTTT TRBV18 once . TRBJ1-4
CASSSPLSGNGYNEQFF TGTGCCAGCAGCTCCCCCCTTAGCGGGAACGGCTACAATGAGCAGTTCTTC TRBV7-2 . TRBD2 TRBJ2-1
CASSLGQTNEQFF TGTGCCAGCAGCCTGGGACAGACAAATGAGCAGTTCTTC TRBV7-3 . TRBD1 TRBJ2-1
CASSLGAENQPQHF TGTGCCAGCAGTTTAGGGGCGGAGAATCAGCCCCAGCATTTT TRBV28 . . TRBJ1-5
CASSFTGTTQETQYF TGCGCCAGCAGCTTTACCGGGACTACGCAAGAGACCCAGTACTTC TRBV5-1 . TRBD2 TRBJ2-5
CASRLDRGRHQNEQFF TGTGCCAGCAGGCTGGACAGGGGACGCCACCAAAATGAGCAGTTCTTC TRBV2 . TRBD1 TRBJ2-1